The T cell receptor (beta chain) described here comes from a study of beta chain features in type 1 diabetes. About the study: Over all samples combined, about 99,000,000 sorted cells were examined. Study-wide results and limits: A PCR bias possibly favoring shorter templates would apply equally to patients and controls. The naive, central memory and Treg TCRB repertoires showed an apparent similarity that was greater among patients than among healthy donors. Moderate but significant shortening of TCRB CDR3s was recorded in all four CD4+ subsets from Type 1 diabetes patients. In type 1 diabetes patients, VDJ junctions had fewer insertions; deletions at these junctions were more frequent.

Details on this clone: What it binds is not known.

Germline values: CDR1 GTSNPN, CDR2 SVGIG (reference sequence). The CDR3 length is 11 residues. Between the trimmed V and J ends, which lost 7 bases and 2 bases, there was a span of 8 bases. The sequenced template was cDNA made from the entire isolated RNA. Here immunoSEQ multiplex PCR was the method, and the copy in TCRdb shows in-frame clones only, minus some. The sample has fewer than 300,000 clones, 11% seen once; the top ten hold more than 0.015%. The sample was naive CD4+ T cells from blood. The clonotype was recovered from a man under 40 with type 1 diabetes. J is TRBJ2-5 and V is TRBV30; D gene ambiguous. The DNA of the CDR3 is TGTGCCTCGAAGCTACAAGAGACCCAGTACTTC. Its protein product is CASKLQETQYF.